This TCR beta chain was captured by sequencing in a study of identical twins. TCRdb itself ran the 5' RACE reads through MiXCR, one entry per CDR3 protein. The table has around 340,000 distinct CDR3 sequences, around 9.7% seen once; the top ten hold under 9.5%. The length of the CDR3 is 14 residues. Germline V gene lookup returns CDR1 SGHRS and CDR2 YFSETQ. The J segment lost 6 bases and the V segment lost 7 bases, leaving 9 bases of the junction unmatched. V and J are TRBV5-1 and TRBJ2-2; TRBD2 aligns across 7 bases. Specimen: naive T cells sorted from blood. This clonotype was obtained from a woman between 45 and 60 years old in good health. The CDR3 loop reads CASRGGRAAGELFF. CDR3 in DNA: TGCGCCAGCCGCGGGGGACGAGCGGCCGGGGAGCTGTTTTTT.